What follows describes a single TCR beta chain. Its specificity is unknown. Generated by immunoSEQ multiplex PCR, the TCRdb table keeps only in-frame clones and is missing some. Here the sample spans roughly 93,000 clones, roughly 80% being singletons. The data belong to a study of OX40 agonist ivuxolimab in advanced cancers. Anyone with autoimmune disease history or systemic immunosuppression was excluded. Baseline was the first blood sampling point, followed by cycle 4 day 1 and cycle 7 day 1. V was cut by 0 bases and J by 4 bases, with 10 bases left in between. The V gene's germline CDR1 is SGHDT and CDR2 YYEEEE. The CDR3 spans 14 residues. Study-wide findings and caveats: Certain nonresponders additionally had low normalized T-cell clonal expansion. Fewer expanded clones were found on average in CD4+ than in CD8+ T cells.

This TCR was recovered from an adult with an advanced solid tumor such as melanoma, head and neck, liver or kidney cancer. The sample in question was CD4+ or CD8+ T cells sorted from blood, obtained in a trial of the OX40 agonist ivuxolimab. This chain uses TRBV5-6 with TRBJ1-2; no clear D. CDR3 region: CASSLEQFGYGYTF. The DNA for the CDR3 is TGTGCCAGCAGCTTGGAACAGTTCGGCTATGGCTACACCTTC.